A single sample gave rise to the 26 T cell receptor beta chains below, sequenced in a study of OX40 agonist ivuxolimab in advanced cancers. The protocol was immunoSEQ multiplex PCR, while the TCRdb copy is restricted to in-frame clones and leaves out a portion. Counted here are 66,000 or so clones, approximately 83% occurring once; the ten biggest clones make up around 4.5%. Sequencing used CD4+ or CD8+ T cells sorted from blood, obtained in a trial of the OX40 agonist ivuxolimab. The receptors were gathered from an adult with an advanced solid tumor such as melanoma, head and neck, liver or kidney cancer.

Worth noting for this clone: Other DNA sequences from this sample encode an identical CDR3 as well. The chain combines TRBV13 with TRBJ2-3, with D uncertain. Trimming stripped 5 bases from V and 4 bases from J, with 10 bases between. The CDR3 spans 13 residues. Germline CDR1 and CDR2: PRHDT and FYEKMQ (reference sequence). In DNA, the CDR3 is TGTGCCAGCAGCCCCCCTGGTGCAGATACGCAGTATTTT. Its protein is CASSPPGADTQYF. The full variable domain, with the rest looked up from reference TRBV13 and TRBJ2-3, is AAGVIQSPRHLIKEKRETATLKCYPIPRHDTVYWYQQGPGQDPQFLISFYEKMQSDKGSIPDRFSAQQFSDYHSELNMSSLELGDSALYFCASSPPGADTQYFGPGTRLTVL.

The gene calls are TRBV7-2 and TRBJ1-5; 12 bases line up with TRBD1. The germline gives CDR1 SGHTA, CDR2 FQGNSA. CDR3 length equals 19 residues. Germline trimming cut 0 bases from V and 11 bases from J; bases unmatched to any gene: 17. The DNA for the CDR3 is TGTGCCAGCAGCTTAGCGGGAGGCTTTGGGACAGGGGGCCTGAGGACCCAGCATTTT. Translating it yields CASSLAGGFGTGGLRTQHF.

This chain links TRBV6-5 with TRBJ2-7, with D hard to call. Trimming took off 0 bases at V and 3 bases at J, with 12 bases between the two ends. Germline V gives CDR1 MNHEY, CDR2 SVGAGI. There are 15 residues in the CDR3. The DNA for the CDR3 is TGTGCCAGCAGTTACTCGGGGATTTCCGGCTACGAGCAGTACTTC. It yields the protein CASSYSGISGYEQYF.

Here the CDR3 reads CASTAGQVRYGYTF. The DNA for the CDR3 is TGTGCCAGCACCGCGGGACAGGTACGCTATGGCTACACCTTC. V usage is TRBV5-4 and J usage is TRBJ1-2; 8 nucleotides align to TRBD1. The V and J ends lost 6 bases and 4 bases, in that order; junction bases with no gene match: 8. Germline V CDR1 and CDR2: SGHNT, YYREEE (reference sequence). This CDR3 has 14 amino acids.

This clone was detected only a few times. V usage is TRBV6-5 and J usage is TRBJ1-1; D gene ambiguous. Germline values: CDR1 MNHEY, CDR2 SVGAGI. With 2 bases removed from V and 1 base from J, the gap between germline ends came to 2 bases. This CDR3 is built from 12 residues. CDR3 residues: CASSYRNTEAFF. CDR3 DNA sequence: TGTGCCAGCAGTTACAGGAACACTGAAGCTTTCTTT.

This chain uses TRBV7-9 with TRBJ2-3; 9 bases map to TRBD2. Losses at the gene ends were 6 bases for V and 5 bases for J; bases not matched to a gene: 6. The CDR3 totals 14 residues. CDR1 SEHNR and CDR2 FQNEAQ come from the germline V gene (reference sequence). The CDR3 protein is CASSFSGGGDTQYF. In DNA, the CDR3 is TGTGCCAGCAGTTTTAGCGGGGGAGGAGATACGCAGTATTTT.

The V and J genes are TRBV6-6 and TRBJ1-2, with D possibly matching TRBD1 (6 bases). V lost 6 bases to trimming and J lost 8 bases, with 19 bases between them. CDR1 is MNHNY and CDR2 is SVGAGI in the germline V gene (reference sequence). The CDR3 covers 14 residues. CDR3: CASRPDRNTLGYTF. The DNA for the CDR3 is TGTGCCAGCAGACCCGACAGGAACACACTGGGCTACACCTTC.

The chain employs TRBV18 and TRBJ1-2, with D perhaps TRBD1 (6 bases). V shed 3 bases and J shed 8 bases, with 19 bases lying between them. Germline CDR1 and CDR2: KGHSH and LQKENI. The CDR3 extends over 15 amino acids. The CDR3 reads CASSPREDSAQGYTF. CDR3 nucleotide sequence: TGTGCCAGCTCACCCAGGGAGGACAGCGCTCAGGGCTACACCTTC.

The rearrangement links TRBV4-2 to TRBJ2-7; the D is unclear. Looked up from germline, CDR1 is LGHNA and CDR2 is YNFKEQ. This CDR3 has 13 amino acids. V lost 0 bases and J 3 bases, leaving 6 bases between the germline ends. This CDR3 is CASSQERNYEQYF. For the CDR3, the DNA is TGTGCCAGCAGCCAAGAGAGGAACTACGAGCAGTACTTC.

The chain joins TRBV27 to TRBJ2-7, with D possibly being TRBD2 (6 bases). Trimming removed 8 bases at V and 2 bases at J, with 16 bases between. Per germline, CDR1 MNHEY and CDR2 SMNVEV (reference sequence). The CDR3 spans 14 residues. This chain's CDR3 is CASRPVRGPYEQYF. CDR3 coding DNA: TGTGCCAGCCGTCCGGTGCGGGGTCCCTACGAGCAGTACTTC.

A single count supports this clone. V is TRBV7-9 and J is TRBJ1-4; D unresolved. V lost 5 bases and J lost 7, with 23 bases in between. The germline CDR1 and CDR2 sequences are SEHNR and FQNEAQ (reference sequence). This CDR3 contains 17 residues. CDR3 DNA sequence: TGTGCCAGCAGCAGGACCCGGTCGTTTCTCGCCGTTGAAAAACTGTTTTTT. Translating it yields CASSRTRSFLAVEKLFF.

The chain carries TRBV11-3 and TRBJ2-7; the D gene could be TRBD1 or TRBD2 (5 bases each). Trimming stripped 1 base from V and 6 bases from J, with 13 bases between. Germline V gene data show CDR1 as SGHNT and CDR2 as YENEEA. The CDR3 runs to 14 residues. In DNA, the CDR3 is TGTGCCAGCAGCTTAGGACGGGGCTCCGGCGAGCAGTACTTC. Its translation is CASSLGRGSGEQYF.

This clone was observed a handful of times. The V and J genes are TRBV5-1 and TRBJ2-4; tentatively, D is TRBD1 or TRBD2 (6 bases each). The CDR3 sequence is 14 residues long. V lost 6 bases and J 1 base, leaving 11 bases between the germline ends. Germline assignment: CDR1 SGHRS and CDR2 YFSETQ. CDR3 sequence: CASTLGGAKNIQYF. The CDR3 bases are TGCGCCAGCACCTTAGGGGGGGCCAAAAACATTCAGTACTTC.

This chain connects TRBV5-5 to TRBJ1-4, with 9 bases fitting TRBD1. This CDR3 is built from 15 residues. With V trimmed by 4 bases and J by 8 bases, 9 bases remained unmatched. In germline, CDR1 is SGHKS, CDR2 YYEKEE (reference sequence). CDR3 region: CASSGRQGVGEKLFF. The DNA of the CDR3 is TGTGCCAGCAGCGGGAGACAGGGGGTCGGAGAAAAACTGTTTTTT.

The V gene is TRBV19, the J gene TRBJ2-5, with 8 bases aligning to TRBD2. The germline V gene has CDR1 LNHDA and CDR2 SQIVND (reference sequence). V shed 1 base and J 5 bases; nucleotides not matched to a gene: 3. The CDR3 totals 14 residues. CDR3 nucleotide sequence: TGTGCCAGTAGTATAGCGGGGGGGCCCGAGACCCAGTACTTC. This gives the protein CASSIAGGPETQYF.

J is TRBJ2-2 and V is TRBV9, with D unresolved. CDR1 is SGDLS, CDR2 YYNGEE, per germline. The CDR3 spans 15 residues. V lost 4 bases and J 0 bases, leaving 10 bases between the germline ends. The CDR3 bases are TGTGCCAGCAGCTTTACCGATTCGAACACCGGGGAGCTGTTTTTT. Amino acids: CASSFTDSNTGELFF.

This clone occurred once. The rearrangement links TRBV4-2 to TRBJ2-3, with 16 bases matching TRBD2. The V segment lost 2 bases and the J segment 1 base; nucleotides outside the gene matches: 3. CDR1 is LGHNA, CDR2 YNFKEQ, per germline. CDR3 size: 18 residues. CDR3 residues: CASSQRGTSGGGTDTQYF. DNA for the CDR3: TGTGCCAGCAGCCAACGCGGGACTAGCGGGGGGGGCACAGATACGCAGTATTTT.

J is TRBJ1-3 and V is TRBV18; TRBD1 agrees at 7 bases. Germline V gene sequence: CDR1 KGHSH, CDR2 LQKENI. Unmatched junction bases numbered 7, after V lost 2 bases and J lost 0 bases. This CDR3 is 17 amino acids long. CDR3 amino acids: CASSPFPGDSSGNTIYF. As DNA, the CDR3 is TGTGCCAGCTCACCATTTCCGGGGGACAGCTCTGGAAACACCATATATTTT.

The V gene is TRBV5-1, the J gene TRBJ1-2; 9 bases map to TRBD1. The CDR3 loop spans 17 amino acids. V lost 5 bases, J lost 8 bases, and 19 bases stayed unmatched. The germline gives CDR1 SGHRS, CDR2 YFSETQ. CDR3 sequence (DNA): TGCGCCAGCAGACCTCAACCGGGACAGGGCCCCTCAGGGGGCTACACCTTC. Translating it yields CASRPQPGQGPSGGYTF.

The chain combines TRBV10-3 with TRBJ2-5; TRBD2 agrees at 8 bases. CDR3 size: 13 residues. V shed 7 bases, J shed 1 base, and the junction held 2 bases outside the gene matches. Germline-derived CDR1 and CDR2 are ENHRY and SYGVKD. DNA of the CDR3: TGTGCCATCAAGAGCGGGGGCCAAGAGACCCAGTACTTC. Its translation: CAIKSGGQETQYF.

The chain has TRBV25-1 and TRBJ1-2, with D tentatively TRBD1 (5 bases). The CDR3 has 18 amino acids. Germline V gives CDR1 MGHDK, CDR2 SYGVNS. V was trimmed by 3 bases and J by 3 bases, leaving 23 bases between them. This CDR3 is CASSDSGEGKSTYYGYTF. The CDR3 DNA reads as TGTGCCAGCAGTGACTCGGGCGAGGGGAAGTCCACGTACTATGGCTACACCTTC.

This clone was counted many times. The chain links TRBV2 to TRBJ1-1; a weak D match, TRBD1 (6 bases). CDR3 size: 13 residues. Germline CDR1 and CDR2: SNHLY and FYNNEI. V was cut by 6 bases and J by 2 bases, with 10 bases left in between. DNA of the CDR3: TGTGCCAGCAGGAACAGGGAAAACACTGAAGCTTTCTTT. Encoded protein: CASRNRENTEAFF.

J is TRBJ2-7 and V is TRBV28; a possible D gene is TRBD2 (5 bases). The V end lost 5 bases, the J end lost 2 bases, and 13 bases lay between the germline ends. Germline V gene lookup returns CDR1 MDHEN and CDR2 SYDVKM. This CDR3 comprises 14 residues. CDR3 protein: CASSPPDFTYEQYF. In DNA form, the CDR3 reads TGTGCCAGCAGTCCCCCGGACTTTACCTACGAGCAGTACTTC.

The chain couples TRBV5-1 to TRBJ2-2; 7 bases fit TRBD2. The CDR3 sequence is 14 residues long. The V and J ends lost 2 bases and 4 bases, in that order; junction bases with no gene match: 2. CDR1 and CDR2 (germline): SGHRS, YFSETQ. CDR3 nucleotides: TGCGCCAGCAGCTTCGGGGGGAGCACCGGGGAGCTGTTTTTT. Translated, it gives CASSFGGSTGELFF.

V gene TRBV27 combines with J gene TRBJ2-3; 9 bases agree with TRBD1. V lost 5 bases to trimming and J lost 14 bases; unmatched junction nucleotides: 11. There are 13 residues in the CDR3. Germline V lookup: CDR1 MNHEY, CDR2 SMNVEV (reference sequence). CDR3 protein: CASSPTGGTGWYF. Written as DNA, the CDR3 is TGTGCCAGCAGTCCAACAGGGGGCACGGGATGGTATTTT.

The chain uses TRBV5-4 and TRBJ1-2; 8 nucleotides match TRBD1. The CDR3 spans 14 residues. Germline V CDR1 and CDR2: SGHNT, YYREEE (reference sequence). The V and J ends lost 4 bases and 6 bases, in that order; junction bases with no gene match: 8. The DNA for the CDR3 is TGTGCCAGCAGCATGGGGACAGGTTTCAATGGCTACACCTTC. This codes for CASSMGTGFNGYTF.